This TCR beta chain was identified during a study of blood T cell repertoires in COVID-19. Study-level information: COVID-19 samples, acute and convalescent, were from the United States, Italy and Spain. Sources were T cells, B-cell-depleted T cells, or PBMCs; the material itself was cDNA or gDNA.

As originally analysed: Reference gene primer amplification gave estimated nucleated cell counts. Sequencing used immunoSEQ multiplex PCR; TCRdb keeps in-frame clones, though not all of them. That table gives V, J and clone size, and the DNA gave D and trimming. This sample has 200,000 or so clones, with under 85% found just once. This clone was picked up one time. The sequence came from a man in his 60s with active or convalescent COVID-19. The sequenced sample consisted of peripheral blood.

The CDR3 protein is CASAGEVMNTEAFF. DNA for the CDR3: TGTGCCAGCGCCGGGGAAGTCATGAACACTGAAGCTTTCTTT. The chain has TRBV28 and TRBJ1-1; D remains unclear. Germline CDR1 is MDHEN and CDR2 is SYDVKM. The V end lost 8 bases, the J end lost 0 bases, and 13 bases lay between the germline ends. The CDR3 is 14 residues long.